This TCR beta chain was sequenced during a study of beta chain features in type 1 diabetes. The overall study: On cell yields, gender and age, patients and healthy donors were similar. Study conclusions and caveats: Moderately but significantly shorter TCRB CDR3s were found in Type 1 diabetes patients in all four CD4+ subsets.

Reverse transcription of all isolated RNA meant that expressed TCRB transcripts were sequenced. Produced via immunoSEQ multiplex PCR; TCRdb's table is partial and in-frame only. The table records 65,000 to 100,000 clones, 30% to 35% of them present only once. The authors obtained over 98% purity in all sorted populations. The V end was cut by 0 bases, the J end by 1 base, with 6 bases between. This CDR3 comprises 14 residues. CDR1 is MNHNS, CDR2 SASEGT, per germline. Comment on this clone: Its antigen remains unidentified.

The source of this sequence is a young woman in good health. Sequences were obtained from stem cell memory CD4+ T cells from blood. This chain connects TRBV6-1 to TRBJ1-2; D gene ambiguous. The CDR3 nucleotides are TGTGCCAGCAGTGAAGCTGCGAATAACTATGGCTACACCTTC. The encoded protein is CASSEAANNYGYTF.